These 6 T cell receptor beta chains came from one sample sequenced in a study of cytomegalovirus exposure and HLA in healthy donors. The primer mix had 60 Vbeta and 13 Jbeta primers. Sequencing was performed with immunoSEQ multiplex PCR; in TCRdb, only in-frame clones are kept and a portion is missing. The sample gives roughly 120,000 clones, 15% of which show up once; 1.5% to 2% is in the top ten. The sample was PBMCs. These receptors were obtained from a woman aged 18-29 years in good health and CMV-seronegative.

This clone turned up a few times. CDR3 sequence (DNA): TGTGCCAGCAGCACACAACAGGGGAATCGCAATGAGCAGTTCTTC. Translating it yields CASSTQQGNRNEQFF. V is TRBV5-4 and J is TRBJ2-1, with 7 positions matching TRBD1. CDR3 length equals 15 residues. Per the germline V gene, CDR1 is SGHNT and CDR2 is YYREEE (reference sequence). The trim removed 4 bases at V and 6 bases at J, leaving 10 bases unmatched.

The V and J genes are TRBV4-1 and TRBJ2-7; 8 bases align to TRBD2. The CDR3 covers 15 residues. CDR1 is MGHRA and CDR2 is YSYEKL in the germline V gene. J was trimmed by 3 bases and V by 0 bases; bases with no gene match: 4. The CDR3 region is CASSQDRGGYYEQYF. DNA of the CDR3: TGCGCCAGCAGCCAAGATCGGGGGGGCTACTACGAGCAGTACTTC.

There are a few counts of this clone. The chain uses TRBV4-1 and TRBJ1-1, with TRBD1 matching over 9 bases. CDR1 and CDR2 (germline): MGHRA, YSYEKL. There are 15 residues in the CDR3. The trim removed 3 bases at V and 1 base at J, leaving 3 bases unmatched. The CDR3, as DNA: TGCGCCAGCAGCCAGGCGGGACAGGGGAACACTGAAGCTTTCTTT. Protein product: CASSQAGQGNTEAFF.

The chain joins TRBV2 to TRBJ1-1; no clear D gene. This CDR3 is built from 12 residues. Germline CDR1 SNHLY, CDR2 FYNNEI. The V end was cut by 5 bases, the J end by 6 bases, with 10 bases between. In nucleotides, the CDR3 is TGTGCCAGCAGTTCCCAGGCTCCTGAAGCTTTCTTT. Translating gives CASSSQAPEAFF.

This clone has a handful of counts. The CDR3 region has the DNA TGCGCCAGCAGCCTTACGGGACAGGGGTACAATGAGCAGTTCTTC. Translated: CASSLTGQGYNEQFF. J is TRBJ2-1 and V is TRBV5-1; TRBD1 matches at 10 bases. The V and J ends lost 4 bases and 4 bases, in that order; junction bases with no gene match: 5. There are 15 residues in the CDR3. CDR1 is SGHRS and CDR2 is YFSETQ in the germline V gene.

The CDR3: CASSFTRSSTNEKLFF. In DNA form, the CDR3 reads TGTGCCAGCAGTTTTACACGCTCTTCAACTAATGAAAAACTGTTTTTT. This chain uses TRBV27 with TRBJ1-4; no clear D. Germline CDR1 and CDR2: MNHEY and SMNVEV (reference sequence). V gave up 3 bases and J gave up 0 bases, with 11 bases separating them. The CDR3 covers 16 residues. The full variable domain, its missing parts supplied by reference TRBV27 and TRBJ1-4, is EAQVTQNPRYLITVTGKKLTVTCSQNMNHEYMSWYRQDPGLGLRQIYYSMNVEVTDKGDVPEGYKVSRKEKRNFPLILESPSPNQTSLYFCASSFTRSSTNEKLFFGSGTQLSVL.